The 3 T cell receptor beta chains listed next were all sequenced from one sample in a study of T cells in Graves' hyperthyroidism and ophthalmopathy. What was amplified from RNA transcripts were TCR beta CDR3 regions. The TCR CDR3 was amplified in a first-round RT-PCR using the HTBI primer set. TCRdb reanalysed the multiplex PCR reads using MiXCR and keeps one entry per CDR3 protein. The sample records hundreds of thousands of distinct CDR3 sequences, roughly 22% being singletons. Input material: blood. Receptor source: a woman in her 70s with Graves' ophthalmopathy.

This clonotype was observed a handful of times. The chain recombines TRBV15 with TRBJ2-1, with D possibly being TRBD1 (6 bases). Germline loops: CDR1 LNHNV, CDR2 YYDKDF (reference sequence). The CDR3 runs 15 residues. V was trimmed by 0 bases and J by 7 bases, leaving 13 bases between them. Here the CDR3 DNA reads TGTGCCACCAGCAGAGATGTTGGGGGCTTGAATGAGCAGTTCTTC. It yields the protein CATSRDVGGLNEQFF.

This clonotype has more than one count but fewer than ten. Here the CDR3 DNA reads TGCGCCAGCAGCTTGGCCTGGCTAGGGATGACAGATACGCAGTATTTT. Its protein is CASSLAWLGMTDTQYF. The chain employs TRBV5-1 and TRBJ2-3; D call uncertain. V was cut by 0 bases and J by 3 bases, with 14 bases left in between. The CDR3 totals 16 residues. The germline gives CDR1 SGHRS, CDR2 YFSETQ.

This chain uses TRBV7-2 with TRBJ2-7; 7 bases are shared with TRBD2. Germline V CDR1 and CDR2: SGHTA, FQGNSA. This CDR3 has 15 residues. With V trimmed by 1 base and J by 6 bases, 9 bases remained unmatched. The CDR3 sequence is CASSLVFAGEVEQYF. CDR3 sequence (DNA): TGTGCCAGCAGCTTAGTTTTTGCGGGAGAGGTCGAGCAGTACTTC.